These 20 T cell receptor beta chains were all obtained from the same sample, sequenced in a study of OX40 agonist ivuxolimab in advanced cancers. The repertoire was sequenced with immunoSEQ multiplex PCR; TCRdb's copy has only in-frame clones and lacks some. The sample has under 15,000 clones, over 75% seen once. This specimen was CD4+ or CD8+ T cells sorted from blood, taken in a trial of the OX40 agonist ivuxolimab. The source is an adult with an advanced solid tumor such as melanoma, head and neck, liver or kidney cancer.

This clone was observed a handful of times. The V call is TRBV11-3, the J call TRBJ2-1; 10 positions match TRBD2. V was pared by 5 bases and J by 7 bases, with 11 bases of the junction left unmatched. The CDR3 is 16 residues long. Per the germline V gene, CDR1 is SGHNT and CDR2 is YENEEA. The CDR3 DNA reads as TGTGCCAGCAGCCCATCTAGCGGGAGTTCGGGGAATGAGCAGTTCTTC. Translation gives CASSPSSGSSGNEQFF.

In this sample, this clone is medium-sized. The genes are TRBV27 and TRBJ2-7; D not certain. Germline CDR1 MNHEY, CDR2 SMNVEV (reference sequence). This CDR3 contains 12 residues. Trimming took 5 bases from V and 7 from J, leaving 12 bases between them. CDR3 coding DNA: TGTGCCAGCAGTCGAACTTCGCGGGAGCAGTACTTC. This sequence encodes CASSRTSREQYF.

The sample holds one count of this clone. V usage is TRBV6-5 and J usage is TRBJ1-1; D is perhaps TRBD1 (5 bases). Germline V CDR1 and CDR2: MNHEY, SVGAGI. With 8 bases removed from V and 0 bases from J, the gap between germline ends came to 13 bases. This CDR3 is 14 amino acids long. The CDR3 DNA reads as TGTGCCAGCCGTGGGGCAGCCATGAACACTGAAGCTTTCTTT. This codes for CASRGAAMNTEAFF.

This chain links TRBV2 with TRBJ2-5, with 14 bases aligning to TRBD2. The CDR3 totals 18 residues. Germline lookup yields CDR1 SNHLY and CDR2 FYNNEI. Trimming took 6 bases from V and 5 from J; bases not matched to a gene: 14. The CDR3 DNA is TGTGCCAGCAGAACCCACTGGACTAGCGGGAGGCAGGGTGAGACCCAGTACTTC. Its protein product is CASRTHWTSGRQGETQYF. The variable domain in full, with the rest retrieved from reference TRBV2 and TRBJ2-5, is EPEVTQTPSHQVTQMGQEVILRCVPISNHLYFYWYRQILGQKVEFLVSFYNNEISEKSEIFDDQFSVERPDGSNFTLKIRSTKLEDSAMYFCASRTHWTSGRQGETQYFGPGTRLLVL.

This chain uses TRBV5-1 with TRBJ2-2; TRBD2 matches at 12 bases. The germline gives CDR1 SGHRS, CDR2 YFSETQ. This CDR3 is 18 amino acids long. V lost 4 bases to trimming and J lost 0 bases; unmatched junction nucleotides: 7. CDR3 sequence: CASSLTTSGGSNTGELFF. In DNA, the CDR3 is TGCGCCAGCAGCCTAACGACTAGCGGGGGTTCGAACACCGGGGAGCTGTTTTTT. The complete variable domain, with remaining parts taken from reference TRBV5-1 and TRBJ2-2, reads KAGVTQTPRYLIKTRGQQVTLSCSPISGHRSVSWYQQTPGQGLQFLFEYFSETQRNKGNFPGRFSGRQFSNSRSEMNVSTLELGDSALYLCASSLTTSGGSNTGELFFGEGSRLTVL.

The genes are TRBV30 and TRBJ2-3, with D uncertain. Looked up from germline, CDR1 is GTSNPN and CDR2 is SVGIG (reference sequence). Trimming pared 7 bases from V and 6 bases from J, leaving 11 bases between. The CDR3 has 11 amino acids. This chain's CDR3 is CASIHSDTQYF. CDR3 coding DNA: TGTGCCTCTATTCACTCGGATACGCAGTATTTT.

This chain joins TRBV29-1 and TRBJ2-3; TRBD1 matches 7 bases. CDR1 is SQVTM, CDR2 ANQGSEA, per germline. The CDR3 contains 15 residues. Trimming removed 4 bases from V and 0 bases from J; junction bases left unmatched: 7. The CDR3 region is CSVAGTATSTDTQYF. CDR3 coding DNA: TGCAGCGTTGCCGGGACAGCAACTAGCACAGATACGCAGTATTTT.

The chain carries TRBV28 and TRBJ1-4, with D hard to call. The V end lost 5 bases, the J end lost 12 bases, and 13 bases lay between the germline ends. Germline values: CDR1 MDHEN, CDR2 SYDVKM. The CDR3 is made up of 12 amino acids. CDR3 DNA sequence: TGTGCCAGCAGTCTGTTCAGTAGAGAACTGTTTTTT. Its protein product is CASSLFSRELFF.

The rearrangement joins TRBV29-1 to TRBJ1-3; the D is unclear. The CDR3 is 14 amino acids. Trimming took off 0 bases at V and 2 bases at J, with 8 bases between the two ends. From germline, CDR1 is SQVTM and CDR2 ANQGSEA. For the CDR3, the DNA is TGCAGCGTTGAAGATCCCGGGGCTGGAAACACCATATATTTT. Translating gives CSVEDPGAGNTIYF. The full variable domain, completed using reference TRBV29-1 and TRBJ1-3, is SAVISQKPSRDICQRGTSLTIQCQVDSQVTMMFWYRQQPGQSLTLIATANQGSEATYESGFVIDKFPISRPNLTFSTLTVSNMSPEDSSIYLCSVEDPGAGNTIYFGEGSWLTVV.

This clone turned up a few times. The V and J genes are TRBV19 and TRBJ1-5, with D unclear. V was pared by 3 bases and J by 0 bases, with 9 bases between. The CDR3 is 15 amino acids. Per germline, CDR1 LNHDA and CDR2 SQIVND (reference sequence). In nucleotides, the CDR3 is TGTGCCAGTAGTATCGACGGGTATAGCAATCAGCCCCAGCATTTT. Translation gives CASSIDGYSNQPQHF.

The chain uses TRBV19 and TRBJ2-7, with D possibly called TRBD1 or TRBD2 (5 bases each). CDR3 length equals 15 residues. The V and J ends lost 0 bases and 2 bases respectively, with 11 bases between them. CDR1 and CDR2 (germline): LNHDA, SQIVND (reference sequence). CDR3 in DNA: TGTGCCAGTAGTATAGATCGTTGGGGGACCTACGAGCAGTACTTC. Translation gives CASSIDRWGTYEQYF.

This clone was observed once. The chain couples TRBV30 to TRBJ2-3; the match to TRBD2 covers 15 bases. Germline-derived CDR1 and CDR2 are GTSNPN and SVGIG (reference sequence). Trimming at V came to 0 bases and at J to 3 bases, leaving 7 bases not matched to a gene. This CDR3 is 18 amino acids long. The CDR3 region has the DNA TGTGCCTGGAGTGTATTCTGGACTAGCGGGAGGGCGACAGATACGCAGTATTTT. Translation: CAWSVFWTSGRATDTQYF. The full variable domain, with the rest looked up from reference TRBV30 and TRBJ2-3, is SQTIHQWPATLVQPVGSPLSLECTVEGTSNPNLYWYRQAAGRGLQLLFYSVGIGQISSEVPQNLSASRPQDRQFILSSKKLLLSDSGFYLCAWSVFWTSGRATDTQYFGPGTRLTVL.

The chain combines TRBV2 with TRBJ2-7, with TRBD1 identical over 10 bases. V lost 2 bases, J lost 5 bases, and 15 bases stayed unmatched. CDR1 SNHLY and CDR2 FYNNEI come from the germline V gene. This CDR3 is 18 amino acids long. The CDR3: CASSEKGTGVFWGDEQYF. For the CDR3, the DNA is TGTGCCAGCAGTGAAAAGGGGACAGGGGTCTTCTGGGGAGACGAGCAGTACTTC.

V and J are TRBV7-2 and TRBJ1-5; tentatively, D is TRBD1 (5 bases). In germline, CDR1 is SGHTA, CDR2 FQGNSA. The CDR3 is 18 amino acids. Trimming cost V 5 bases and J 2 bases, with 22 bases left between them. The CDR3 reads CASSPSRGSGYRNQPQHF. Written as DNA, the CDR3 is TGTGCCAGCAGCCCTAGTCGGGGCTCGGGATATCGCAATCAGCCCCAGCATTTT.

The V gene is TRBV7-9, the J gene TRBJ1-2; 10 bases fit TRBD1. V lost 1 base to trimming and J lost 4 bases; unmatched junction nucleotides: 12. CDR3 length: 18 residues. CDR1 SEHNR and CDR2 FQNEAQ come from the germline V gene (reference sequence). The CDR3 protein is CASSLGQGAGIDSYGYTF. As DNA, the CDR3 is TGTGCCAGCAGCTTAGGACAGGGGGCAGGTATCGATAGCTATGGCTACACCTTC.

CDR3: CASRGGGLDTQYF. Here the CDR3 DNA reads TGTGCCAGCAGAGGGGGGGGGCTCGATACGCAGTATTTT. This chain uses TRBV6-6 with TRBJ2-3; D is perhaps TRBD2 (7 bases). Trimming stripped 6 bases from V and 6 bases from J, with 13 bases between. The CDR3 spans 13 residues. Germline assignment: CDR1 MNHNY and CDR2 SVGAGI (reference sequence).

The CDR3 bases are TGCGCCAGCCGTGGTAGCGGGTACTACAATGAGCAGTTCTTC. It encodes CASRGSGYYNEQFF. V gene TRBV10-1 combines with J gene TRBJ2-1; 7 bases are a match to TRBD2. This CDR3 has 14 amino acids. Per germline, CDR1 WNHNN and CDR2 SYGVQD (reference sequence). Germline trimming cut 8 bases from V and 3 bases from J; bases unmatched to any gene: 7.

This clone is termed medium-sized. The chain uses TRBV6-4 and TRBJ2-1; 7 bases match TRBD2. The junction had 8 bases not matched to a gene; V was cut back by 6 bases and J by 3 bases. Looked up from germline, CDR1 is MRHNA and CDR2 is SNTAGT. This CDR3 has 15 residues. The CDR3 loop reads CASSDVSGDYNEQFF. For the CDR3, the DNA is TGTGCCAGCAGCGACGTGAGCGGGGACTACAATGAGCAGTTCTTC.

This clone was counted only a few times. V usage is TRBV27 and J usage is TRBJ1-2, with TRBD1 identical over 11 bases. Germline trimming cut 7 bases from V and 6 bases from J; bases unmatched to any gene: 19. This CDR3 comprises 18 residues. Germline V gene data show CDR1 as MNHEY and CDR2 as SMNVEV (reference sequence). The CDR3 loop reads CASTLTPPRTGGVDGYTF. CDR3 nucleotide sequence: TGTGCCAGCACCTTGACCCCCCCCCGGACAGGGGGCGTGGATGGCTACACCTTC.

The chain uses TRBV27 and TRBJ2-1, with TRBD2 matching over 9 bases. V lost 5 bases to trimming and J lost 0 bases; unmatched junction nucleotides: 5. Germline CDR1 is MNHEY and CDR2 is SMNVEV (reference sequence). The CDR3 length is 16 residues. The CDR3 region has the DNA TGTGCCAGCAGTCCACTGGGACTAGCCTCCTACAATGAGCAGTTCTTC. This encodes CASSPLGLASYNEQFF.